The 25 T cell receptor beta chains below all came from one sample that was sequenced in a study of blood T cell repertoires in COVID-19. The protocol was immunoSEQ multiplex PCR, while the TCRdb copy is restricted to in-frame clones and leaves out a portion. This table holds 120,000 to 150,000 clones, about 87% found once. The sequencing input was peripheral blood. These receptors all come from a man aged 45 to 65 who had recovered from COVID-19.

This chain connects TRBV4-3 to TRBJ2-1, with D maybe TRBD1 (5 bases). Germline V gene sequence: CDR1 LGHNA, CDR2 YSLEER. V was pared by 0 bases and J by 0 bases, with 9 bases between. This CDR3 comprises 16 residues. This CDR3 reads CASSQEYRSSYNEQFF. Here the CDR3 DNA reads TGCGCCAGCAGCCAAGAGTACAGGAGCTCCTACAATGAGCAGTTCTTC.

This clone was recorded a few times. Here the CDR3 reads CASSGPGQSIYNEQFF. CDR3 DNA: TGTGCCAGCAGTGGACCGGGACAAAGTATTTACAATGAGCAGTTCTTC. V usage is TRBV6-2 or TRBV6-3 and J usage is TRBJ2-1; a possible D gene is TRBD1 (6 bases). The germline V gene encodes CDR1 MNHEY and CDR2 SVGEGT. V lost 5 bases and J lost 4, with 18 bases in between. This CDR3 spans 16 amino acids.

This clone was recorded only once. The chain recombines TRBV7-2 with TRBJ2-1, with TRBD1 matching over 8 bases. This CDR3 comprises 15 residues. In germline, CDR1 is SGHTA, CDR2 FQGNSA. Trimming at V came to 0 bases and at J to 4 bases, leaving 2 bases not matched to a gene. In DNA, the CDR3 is TGTGCCAGCAGCTTAGCTGGACAGGGTTACAATGAGCAGTTCTTC. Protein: CASSLAGQGYNEQFF.

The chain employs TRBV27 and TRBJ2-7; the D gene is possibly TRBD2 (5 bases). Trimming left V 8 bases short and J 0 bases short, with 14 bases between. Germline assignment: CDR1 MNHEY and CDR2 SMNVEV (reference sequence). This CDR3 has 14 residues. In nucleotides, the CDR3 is TGTGCCAGCGGCCCTCAACGGGGCTCCTACGAGCAGTACTTC. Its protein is CASGPQRGSYEQYF.

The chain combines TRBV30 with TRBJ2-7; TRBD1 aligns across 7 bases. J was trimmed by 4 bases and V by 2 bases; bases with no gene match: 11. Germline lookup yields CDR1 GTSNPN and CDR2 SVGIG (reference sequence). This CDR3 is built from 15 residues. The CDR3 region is CAWSLKTGKSYEQYF. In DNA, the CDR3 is TGTGCCTGGAGTTTAAAGACAGGGAAATCGTACGAGCAGTACTTC.

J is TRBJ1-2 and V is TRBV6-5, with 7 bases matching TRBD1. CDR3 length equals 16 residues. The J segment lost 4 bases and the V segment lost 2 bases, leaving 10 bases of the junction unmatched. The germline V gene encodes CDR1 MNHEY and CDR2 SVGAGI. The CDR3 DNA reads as TGTGCCAGCAGTTACGGAGCAGGGGGTTCGTTCTATGGCTACACCTTC. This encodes CASSYGAGGSFYGYTF.

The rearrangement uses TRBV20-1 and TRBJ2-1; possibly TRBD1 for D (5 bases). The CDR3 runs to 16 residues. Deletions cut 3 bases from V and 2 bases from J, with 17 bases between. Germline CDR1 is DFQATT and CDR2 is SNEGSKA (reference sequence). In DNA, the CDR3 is TGCAGTGCTAGTCCCCTCAGGGTTTCAACCTACAATGAGCAGTTCTTC. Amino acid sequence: CSASPLRVSTYNEQFF.

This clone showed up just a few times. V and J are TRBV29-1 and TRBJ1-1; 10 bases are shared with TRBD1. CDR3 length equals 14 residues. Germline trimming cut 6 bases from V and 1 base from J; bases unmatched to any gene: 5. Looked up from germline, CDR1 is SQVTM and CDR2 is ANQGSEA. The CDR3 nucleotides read TGCAGCGTGACAGGGGGCTATCAGAACACTGAAGCTTTCTTT. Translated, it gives CSVTGGYQNTEAFF.

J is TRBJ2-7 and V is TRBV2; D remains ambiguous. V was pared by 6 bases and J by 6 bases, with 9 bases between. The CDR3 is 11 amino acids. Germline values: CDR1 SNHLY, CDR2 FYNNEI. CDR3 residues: CASSPAAEQYF. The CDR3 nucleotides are TGTGCCAGCAGCCCGGCGGCCGAGCAGTACTTC.

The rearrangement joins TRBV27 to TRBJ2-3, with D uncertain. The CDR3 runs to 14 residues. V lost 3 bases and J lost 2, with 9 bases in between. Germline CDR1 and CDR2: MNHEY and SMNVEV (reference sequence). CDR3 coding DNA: TGTGCCAGCAGTTTTTCCAGGTACACAGATACGCAGTATTTT. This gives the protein CASSFSRYTDTQYF.

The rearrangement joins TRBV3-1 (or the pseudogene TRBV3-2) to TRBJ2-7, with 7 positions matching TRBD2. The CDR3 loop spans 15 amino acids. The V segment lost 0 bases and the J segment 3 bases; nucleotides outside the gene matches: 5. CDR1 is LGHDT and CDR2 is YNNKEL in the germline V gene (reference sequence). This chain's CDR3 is CASSQDGRGYYEQYF. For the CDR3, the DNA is TGTGCCAGCAGCCAAGATGGGAGGGGATACTACGAGCAGTACTTC.

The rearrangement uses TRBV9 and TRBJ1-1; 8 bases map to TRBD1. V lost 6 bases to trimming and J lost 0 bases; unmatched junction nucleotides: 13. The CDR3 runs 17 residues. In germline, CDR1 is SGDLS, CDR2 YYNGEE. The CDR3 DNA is TGTGCCAGCACCCCTTTGACAGGGGCTGGCATGAACACTGAAGCTTTCTTT. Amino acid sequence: CASTPLTGAGMNTEAFF.

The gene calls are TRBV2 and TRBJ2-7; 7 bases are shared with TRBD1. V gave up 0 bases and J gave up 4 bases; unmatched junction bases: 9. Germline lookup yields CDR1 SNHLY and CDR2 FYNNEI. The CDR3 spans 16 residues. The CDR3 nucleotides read TGTGCCAGCAGTGAAGCCGGGCAGGGGGATCGTTACGAGCAGTACTTC. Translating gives CASSEAGQGDRYEQYF.

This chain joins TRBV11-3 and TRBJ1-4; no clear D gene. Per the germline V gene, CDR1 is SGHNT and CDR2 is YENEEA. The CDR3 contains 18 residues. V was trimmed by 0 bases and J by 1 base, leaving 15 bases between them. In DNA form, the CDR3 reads TGTGCCAGCAGCTTAGAGGCAGGCCGATGGCGAACTAATGAAAAACTGTTTTTT. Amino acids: CASSLEAGRWRTNEKLFF.

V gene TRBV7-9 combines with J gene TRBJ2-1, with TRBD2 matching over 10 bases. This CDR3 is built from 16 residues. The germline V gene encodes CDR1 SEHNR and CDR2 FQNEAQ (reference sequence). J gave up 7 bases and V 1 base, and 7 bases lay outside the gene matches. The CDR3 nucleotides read TGTGCCAGCAGCTTAGTTGTCAGCGGGGGGGATAATGAGCAGTTCTTC. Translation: CASSLVVSGGDNEQFF.

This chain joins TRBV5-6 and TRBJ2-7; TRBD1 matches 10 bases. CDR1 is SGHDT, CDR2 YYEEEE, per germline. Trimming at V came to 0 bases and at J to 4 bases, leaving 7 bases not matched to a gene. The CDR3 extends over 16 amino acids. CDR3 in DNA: TGTGCCAGCAGCTTGGAGGGACAGGGGCTAACTTACGAGCAGTACTTC. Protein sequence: CASSLEGQGLTYEQYF.

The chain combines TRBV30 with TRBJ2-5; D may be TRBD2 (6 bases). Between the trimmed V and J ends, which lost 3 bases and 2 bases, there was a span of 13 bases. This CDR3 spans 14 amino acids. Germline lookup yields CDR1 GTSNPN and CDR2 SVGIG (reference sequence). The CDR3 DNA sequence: TGTGCCTGGAGACCGGCGGGGTCGCAAGAGACCCAGTACTTC. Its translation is CAWRPAGSQETQYF.

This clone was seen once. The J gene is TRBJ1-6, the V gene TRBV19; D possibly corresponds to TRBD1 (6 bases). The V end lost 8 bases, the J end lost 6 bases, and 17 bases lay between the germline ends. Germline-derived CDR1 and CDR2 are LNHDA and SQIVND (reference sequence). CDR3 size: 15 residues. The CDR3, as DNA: TGTGCCAGTTCTAAAGGGGGTAGGGCTAATTCACCCCTCCACTTT. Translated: CASSKGGRANSPLHF.

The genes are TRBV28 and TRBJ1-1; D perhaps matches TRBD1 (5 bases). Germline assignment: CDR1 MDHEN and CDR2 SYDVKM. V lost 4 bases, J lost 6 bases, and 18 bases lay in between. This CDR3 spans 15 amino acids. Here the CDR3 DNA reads TGTGCCAGCAGTTCATCTACCAGCCGGGGGGCTGAAGCTTTCTTT. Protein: CASSSSTSRGAEAFF.

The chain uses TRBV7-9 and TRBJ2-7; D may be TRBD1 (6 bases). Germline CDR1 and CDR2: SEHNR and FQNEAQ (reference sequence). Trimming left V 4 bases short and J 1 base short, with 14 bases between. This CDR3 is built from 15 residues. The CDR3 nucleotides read TGTGCCAGCAGCTCCGACAGGAAAAGTTCCTACGAGCAGTACTTC. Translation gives CASSSDRKSSYEQYF. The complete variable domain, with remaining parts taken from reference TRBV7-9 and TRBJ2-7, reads DTGVSQNPRHKITKRGQNVTFRCDPISEHNRLYWYRQTLGQGPEFLTYFQNEAQLEKSRLLSDRFSAERPKGSFSTLEIQRTEQGDSAMYLCASSSDRKSSYEQYFGPGTRLTVT.

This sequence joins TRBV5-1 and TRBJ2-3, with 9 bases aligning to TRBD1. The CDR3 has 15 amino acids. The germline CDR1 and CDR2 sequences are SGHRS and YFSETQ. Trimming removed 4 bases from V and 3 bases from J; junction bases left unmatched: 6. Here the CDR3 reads CASSTGQGKTDTQYF. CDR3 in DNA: TGCGCCAGCAGCACCGGACAGGGGAAAACAGATACGCAGTATTTT.

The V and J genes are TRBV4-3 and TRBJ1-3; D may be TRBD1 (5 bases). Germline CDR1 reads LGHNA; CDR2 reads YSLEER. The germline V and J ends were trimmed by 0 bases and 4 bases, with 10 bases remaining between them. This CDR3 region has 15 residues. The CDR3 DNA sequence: TGCGCCAGCAGCCAAGACGGGGGTATCGGAAACACCATATATTTT. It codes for CASSQDGGIGNTIYF.

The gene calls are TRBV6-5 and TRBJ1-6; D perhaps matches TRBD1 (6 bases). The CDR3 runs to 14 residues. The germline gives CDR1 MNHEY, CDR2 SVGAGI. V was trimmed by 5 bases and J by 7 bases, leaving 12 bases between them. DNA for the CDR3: TGTGCCAGCAGTCGTGGACAGCTAAATTCACCCCTCCACTTT. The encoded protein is CASSRGQLNSPLHF.

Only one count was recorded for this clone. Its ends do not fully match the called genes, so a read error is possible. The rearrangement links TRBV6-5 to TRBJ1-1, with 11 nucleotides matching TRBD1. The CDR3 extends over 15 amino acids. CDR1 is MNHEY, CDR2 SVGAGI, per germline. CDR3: CASSDSGQGAPEAFF. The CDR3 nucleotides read TGTGCCAGCAGTGACTCAGGACAGGGGGCGCCTGAAGCTTTCTTT.

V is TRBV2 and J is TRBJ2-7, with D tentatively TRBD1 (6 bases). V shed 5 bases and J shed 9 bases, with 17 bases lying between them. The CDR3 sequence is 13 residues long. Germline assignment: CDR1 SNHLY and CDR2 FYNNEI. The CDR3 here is CASSIYQGPRQYF. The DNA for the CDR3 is TGTGCCAGCAGTATATATCAGGGGCCGAGGCAGTACTTC.